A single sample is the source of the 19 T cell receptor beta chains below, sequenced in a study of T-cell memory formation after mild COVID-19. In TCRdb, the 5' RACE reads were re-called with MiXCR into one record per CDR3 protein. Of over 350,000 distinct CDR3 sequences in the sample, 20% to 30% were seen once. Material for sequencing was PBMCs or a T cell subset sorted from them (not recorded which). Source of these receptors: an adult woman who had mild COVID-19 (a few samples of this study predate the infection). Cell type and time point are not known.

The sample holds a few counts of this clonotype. CDR3 loop: CASSLRGARDSYEQYF. The CDR3 nucleotides are TGTGCCAGCAGTTTACGGGGGGCCAGGGACTCCTACGAGCAGTACTTC. The chain employs TRBV27 and TRBJ2-7; D might be TRBD2 (7 bases). The V and J ends lost 2 bases and 0 bases respectively, with 14 bases between them. This CDR3 has 16 residues. Germline CDR1 MNHEY, CDR2 SMNVEV (reference sequence).

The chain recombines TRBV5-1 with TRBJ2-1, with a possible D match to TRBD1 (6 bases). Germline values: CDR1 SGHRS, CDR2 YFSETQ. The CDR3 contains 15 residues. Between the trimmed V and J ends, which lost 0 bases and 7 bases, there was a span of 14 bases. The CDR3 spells CASSLGTAVLNEQFF. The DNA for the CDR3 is TGCGCCAGCAGCTTGGGGACAGCGGTCCTGAATGAGCAGTTCTTC.

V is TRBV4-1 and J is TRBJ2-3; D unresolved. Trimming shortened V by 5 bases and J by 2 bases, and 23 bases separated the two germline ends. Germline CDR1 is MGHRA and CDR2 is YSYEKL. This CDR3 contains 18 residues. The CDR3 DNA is TGCGCCAGCAGCTACCAAGTAGGAACAGAATCCCACACAGATACGCAGTATTTT. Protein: CASSYQVGTESHTDTQYF.

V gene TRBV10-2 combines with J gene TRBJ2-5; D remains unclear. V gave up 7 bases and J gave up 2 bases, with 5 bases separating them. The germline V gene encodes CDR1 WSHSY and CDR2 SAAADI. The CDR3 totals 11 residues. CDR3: CASKVQETQYF. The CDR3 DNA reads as TGCGCCAGCAAAGTGCAAGAGACCCAGTACTTC.

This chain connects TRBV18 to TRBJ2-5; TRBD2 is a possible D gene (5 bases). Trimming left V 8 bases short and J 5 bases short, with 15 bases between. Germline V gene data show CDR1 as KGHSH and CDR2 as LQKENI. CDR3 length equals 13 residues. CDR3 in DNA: TGTGCCAGCAAAAGTATGGGAGAGGAGACCCAGTACTTC. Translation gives CASKSMGEETQYF.

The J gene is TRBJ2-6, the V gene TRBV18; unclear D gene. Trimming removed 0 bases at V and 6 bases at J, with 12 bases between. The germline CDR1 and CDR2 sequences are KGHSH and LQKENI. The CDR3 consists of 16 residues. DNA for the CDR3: TGTGCCAGCTCACCACCGCGAGCAGTTCAGGCCAACGTCCTGACTTTC. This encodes CASSPPRAVQANVLTF.

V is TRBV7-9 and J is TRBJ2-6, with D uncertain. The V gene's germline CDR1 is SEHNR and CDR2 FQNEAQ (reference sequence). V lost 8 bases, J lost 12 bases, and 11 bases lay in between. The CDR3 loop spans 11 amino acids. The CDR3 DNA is TGTGCCAGCGGCCCGCCCAGCGTCCTGACTTTC. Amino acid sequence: CASGPPSVLTF.

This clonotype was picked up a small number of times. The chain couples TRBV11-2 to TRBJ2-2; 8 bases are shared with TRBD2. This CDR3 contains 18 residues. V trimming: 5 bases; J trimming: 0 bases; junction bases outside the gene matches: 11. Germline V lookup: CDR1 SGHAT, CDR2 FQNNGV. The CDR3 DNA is TGTGCCAGCAGCGGGACTAGGTTAAAATTAGCGAACACCGGGGAGCTGTTTTTT. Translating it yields CASSGTRLKLANTGELFF.

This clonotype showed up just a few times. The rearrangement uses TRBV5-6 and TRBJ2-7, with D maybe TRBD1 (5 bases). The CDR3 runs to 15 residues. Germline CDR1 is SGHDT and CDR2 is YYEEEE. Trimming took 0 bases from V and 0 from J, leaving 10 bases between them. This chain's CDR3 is CASSLVGLYSYEQYF. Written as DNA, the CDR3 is TGTGCCAGCAGCTTGGTGGGGCTTTACTCCTACGAGCAGTACTTC.

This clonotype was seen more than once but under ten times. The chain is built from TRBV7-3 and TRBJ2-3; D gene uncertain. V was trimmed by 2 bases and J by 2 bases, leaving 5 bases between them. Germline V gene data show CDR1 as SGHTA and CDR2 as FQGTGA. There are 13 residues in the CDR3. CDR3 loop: CASSLVHTDTQYF. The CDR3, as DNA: TGTGCCAGCAGCTTAGTCCACACAGATACGCAGTATTTT.

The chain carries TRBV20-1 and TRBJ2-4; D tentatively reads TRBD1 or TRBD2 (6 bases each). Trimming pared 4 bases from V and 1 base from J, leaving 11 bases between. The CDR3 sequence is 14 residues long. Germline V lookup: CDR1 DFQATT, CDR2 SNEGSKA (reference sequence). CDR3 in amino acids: CSAIEGGAKNIQYF. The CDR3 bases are TGCAGTGCTATCGAAGGGGGGGCCAAAAACATTCAGTACTTC.

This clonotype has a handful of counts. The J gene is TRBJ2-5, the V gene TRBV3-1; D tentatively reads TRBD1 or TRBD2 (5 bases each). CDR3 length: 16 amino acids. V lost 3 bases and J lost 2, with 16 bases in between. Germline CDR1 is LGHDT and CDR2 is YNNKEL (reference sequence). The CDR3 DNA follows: TGTGCCAGCAGCCATGAGGGGCAGCACCAACAAGAGACCCAGTACTTC. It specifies CASSHEGQHQQETQYF.

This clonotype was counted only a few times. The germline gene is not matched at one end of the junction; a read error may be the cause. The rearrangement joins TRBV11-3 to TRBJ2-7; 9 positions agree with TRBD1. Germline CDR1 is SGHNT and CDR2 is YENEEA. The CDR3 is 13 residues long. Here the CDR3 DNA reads TGTGCCAGCAACTCTAGGGACAGGGTCCGTCAGGACTTC. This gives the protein CASNSRDRVRQDF.

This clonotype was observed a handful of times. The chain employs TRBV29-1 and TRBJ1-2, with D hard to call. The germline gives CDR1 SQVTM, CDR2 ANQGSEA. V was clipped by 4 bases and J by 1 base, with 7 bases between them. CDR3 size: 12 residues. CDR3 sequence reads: CSVGQRNYGYTF. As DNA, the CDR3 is TGCAGCGTTGGCCAGCGTAACTATGGCTACACCTTC.

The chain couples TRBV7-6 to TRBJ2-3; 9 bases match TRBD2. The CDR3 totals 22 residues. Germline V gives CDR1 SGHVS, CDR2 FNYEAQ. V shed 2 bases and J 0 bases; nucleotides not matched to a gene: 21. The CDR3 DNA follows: TGTGCCAGCAGCTTAATTACGGCGTCGACTAGCGGAAGAAGGGTGAGCACAGATACGCAGTATTTT. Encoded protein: CASSLITASTSGRRVSTDTQYF.

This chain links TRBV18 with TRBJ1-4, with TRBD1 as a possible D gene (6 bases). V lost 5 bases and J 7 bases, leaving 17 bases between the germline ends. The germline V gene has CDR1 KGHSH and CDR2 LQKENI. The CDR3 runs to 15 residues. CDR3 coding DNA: TGTGCCAGCTCAGTGAGAGGAACAGGGCCTGAAAAACTGTTTTTT. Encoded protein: CASSVRGTGPEKLFF.

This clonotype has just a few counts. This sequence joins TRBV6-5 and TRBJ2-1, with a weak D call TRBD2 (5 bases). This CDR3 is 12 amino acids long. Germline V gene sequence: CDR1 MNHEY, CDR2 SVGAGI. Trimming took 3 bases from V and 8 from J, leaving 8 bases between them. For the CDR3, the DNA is TGTGCCAGCAGTTATCCGGAGGATGAGCAGTTCTTC. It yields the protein CASSYPEDEQFF.

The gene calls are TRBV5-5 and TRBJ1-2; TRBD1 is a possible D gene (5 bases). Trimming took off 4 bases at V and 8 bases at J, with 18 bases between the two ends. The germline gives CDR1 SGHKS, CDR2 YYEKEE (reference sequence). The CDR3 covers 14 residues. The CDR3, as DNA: TGTGCCAGCAGCCCGCTCGAGGGGCCGGGGGGCTACACCTTC. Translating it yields CASSPLEGPGGYTF.

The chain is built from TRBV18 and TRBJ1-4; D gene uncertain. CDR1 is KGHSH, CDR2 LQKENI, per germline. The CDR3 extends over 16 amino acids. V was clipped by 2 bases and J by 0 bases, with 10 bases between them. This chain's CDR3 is CASSPSTAATNEKLFF. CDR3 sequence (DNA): TGTGCCAGCTCACCATCGACGGCTGCAACTAATGAAAAACTGTTTTTT.